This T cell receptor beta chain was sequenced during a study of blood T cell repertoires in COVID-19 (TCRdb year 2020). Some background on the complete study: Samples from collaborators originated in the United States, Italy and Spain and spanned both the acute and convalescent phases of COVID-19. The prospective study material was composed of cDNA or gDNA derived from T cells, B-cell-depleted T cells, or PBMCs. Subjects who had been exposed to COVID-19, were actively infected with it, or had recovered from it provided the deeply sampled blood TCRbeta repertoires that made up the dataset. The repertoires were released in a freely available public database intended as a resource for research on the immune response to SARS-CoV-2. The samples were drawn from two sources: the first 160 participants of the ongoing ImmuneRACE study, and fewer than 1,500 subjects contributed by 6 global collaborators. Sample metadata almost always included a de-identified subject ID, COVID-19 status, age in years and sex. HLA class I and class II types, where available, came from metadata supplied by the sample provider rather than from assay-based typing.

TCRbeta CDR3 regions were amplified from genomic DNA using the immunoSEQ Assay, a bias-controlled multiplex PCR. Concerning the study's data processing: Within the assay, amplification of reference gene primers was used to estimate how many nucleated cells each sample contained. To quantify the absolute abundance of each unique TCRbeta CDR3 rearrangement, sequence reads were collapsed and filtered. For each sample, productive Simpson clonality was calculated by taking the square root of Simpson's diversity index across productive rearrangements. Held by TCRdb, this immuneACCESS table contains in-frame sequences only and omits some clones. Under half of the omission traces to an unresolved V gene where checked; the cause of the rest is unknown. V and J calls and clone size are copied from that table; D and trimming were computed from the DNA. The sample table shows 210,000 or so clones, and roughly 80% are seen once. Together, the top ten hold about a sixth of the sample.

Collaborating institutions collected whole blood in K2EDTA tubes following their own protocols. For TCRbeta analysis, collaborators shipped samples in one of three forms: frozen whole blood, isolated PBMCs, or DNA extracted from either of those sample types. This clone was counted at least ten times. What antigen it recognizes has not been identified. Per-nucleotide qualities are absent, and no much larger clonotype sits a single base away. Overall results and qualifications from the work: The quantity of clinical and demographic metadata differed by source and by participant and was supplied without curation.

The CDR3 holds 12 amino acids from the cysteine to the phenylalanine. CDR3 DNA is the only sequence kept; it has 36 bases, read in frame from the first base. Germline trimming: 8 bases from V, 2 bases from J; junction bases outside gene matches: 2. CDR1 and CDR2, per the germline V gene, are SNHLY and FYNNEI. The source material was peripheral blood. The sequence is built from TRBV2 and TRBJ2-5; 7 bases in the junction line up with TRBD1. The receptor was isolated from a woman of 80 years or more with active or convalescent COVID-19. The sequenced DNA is TGTGCCAGCGGGACAGTTCAAGAGACCCAGTACTTC. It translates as CASGTVQETQYF.